What follows are 11 T cell receptor beta chains derived from one specimen sequenced in a study of shared clonotypes between healthy human individuals. Clones were read by immunoSEQ multiplex PCR, and TCRdb kept only the in-frame ones, dropping some. The table has fewer than 200,000 clones, over 85% seen once; the top ten hold 0.067%. The sequencing input was naive CD4+ T cells sorted from blood. Subset defined: CD45RA+ positively selected. Source of these receptors: a woman aged 30 to 39 in good health.

The chain joins TRBV11-2 to TRBJ2-1; 7 bases are shared with TRBD2. In germline, CDR1 is SGHAT, CDR2 FQNNGV. Germline trimming cut 2 bases from V and 3 bases from J; bases unmatched to any gene: 7. The CDR3 consists of 16 residues. The CDR3 DNA is TGTGCCAGCAGCTTATACGCGGGAGACGGCTACAATGAGCAGTTCTTC. Amino acid sequence: CASSLYAGDGYNEQFF.

This clone was detected only a few times. The junction shows a germline mismatch at one end, possibly a read error. The chain carries TRBV7-9 and TRBJ2-7; the match to TRBD1 covers 8 bases. The germline gives CDR1 SEHNR, CDR2 FQNEAQ (reference sequence). The length of the CDR3 is 15 residues. In DNA form, the CDR3 reads TGTGCCAGCAGCCTTCAGGGGGCACCCTTTACTCCTAGTCACTTC. Its protein is CASSLQGAPFTPSHF.

The J gene is TRBJ2-1, the V gene TRBV7-9; 12 bases align to TRBD2. Losses at the gene ends were 5 bases for V and 5 bases for J; bases not matched to a gene: 7. This CDR3 has 16 residues. In germline, CDR1 is SEHNR, CDR2 FQNEAQ (reference sequence). CDR3 in DNA: TGTGCCAGCAGCCCCCGGACTAGCGGGACGCACAATGAGCAGTTCTTC. This gives the protein CASSPRTSGTHNEQFF.

The chain is built from TRBV7-9 and TRBJ2-1, with 9 bases lining up with TRBD2. V lost 8 bases, J lost 2 bases, and 7 bases stayed unmatched. The CDR3 runs 15 residues. Germline V gene sequence: CDR1 SEHNR, CDR2 FQNEAQ (reference sequence). The CDR3 spells CASSRGRATYNEQFF. In DNA form, the CDR3 reads TGTGCCAGCTCTCGCGGGAGGGCTACCTACAATGAGCAGTTCTTC.

The chain couples TRBV19 to TRBJ2-1; D not certain. Germline V lookup: CDR1 LNHDA, CDR2 SQIVND (reference sequence). The CDR3 runs 13 residues. V lost 5 bases and J 7 bases, leaving 12 bases between the germline ends. CDR3 amino acids: CASSDNLGNEQFF. In DNA form, the CDR3 reads TGTGCCAGTAGTGACAATTTGGGGAATGAGCAGTTCTTC.

The count of this clone is one. The chain combines TRBV7-2 with TRBJ2-5; 9 nucleotides line up with TRBD1. The J call is doubtful: the DNA matches TRBJ2-7 better. The germline CDR1 and CDR2 sequences are SGHTA and FQGNSA. This CDR3 comprises 15 residues. CDR3 amino acids: CASRPGTGYSYEQYF. As DNA, the CDR3 is TGTGCCAGCAGACCTGGGACAGGGTATAGTTACGAGCAGTACTTC.

The chain carries TRBV28 and TRBJ2-1; D gene uncertain. Germline loops: CDR1 MDHEN, CDR2 SYDVKM. The germline V and J ends were trimmed by 10 bases and 2 bases, with 9 bases remaining between them. This CDR3 has 12 residues. This chain's CDR3 is CATGMAYNEQFF. CDR3 nucleotide sequence: TGTGCCACCGGTATGGCCTACAATGAGCAGTTCTTC.

The chain has TRBV11-2 and TRBJ2-3; no clear D gene. The CDR3 has 15 amino acids. Germline assignment: CDR1 SGHAT and CDR2 FQNNGV. V dropped 0 bases and J dropped 10 bases, with 17 bases sitting between them. As DNA, the CDR3 is TGTGCCAGCAGCTTAGAACGTCTTGCTTTAAATGCGCAGTATTTT. Protein: CASSLERLALNAQYF.

CDR3 in DNA: TGTGCCAGCAGGGCCGCAGGGGGGGTTTTGAATGAGCAGTTCTTC. This encodes CASRAAGGVLNEQFF. The J gene is TRBJ2-1, the V gene TRBV7-2; the D call may be TRBD1 or TRBD2 (7 bases each). Germline-derived CDR1 and CDR2 are SGHTA and FQGNSA. This CDR3 spans 15 amino acids. Between the trimmed V and J ends, which lost 6 bases and 7 bases, there was a span of 19 bases.

The rearrangement uses TRBV7-2 and TRBJ2-7; a weak D match, TRBD2 (6 bases). Germline V CDR1 and CDR2: SGHTA, FQGNSA. V lost 0 bases and J lost 2, with 11 bases in between. The length of the CDR3 is 15 residues. The CDR3 nucleotides read TGTGCCAGCAGCTTAGCGATAGCGGCGACCTACGAGCAGTACTTC. Encoded protein: CASSLAIAATYEQYF.

The chain has TRBV5-4 and TRBJ1-6; possible D gene TRBD1, 5 bases. V lost 3 bases to trimming and J lost 6 bases, with 16 bases between them. CDR1 is SGHNT, CDR2 YYREEE, per germline (reference sequence). The CDR3 is 16 residues long. Here the CDR3 DNA reads TGTGCCAGCAGCTGGGCCGGGACTCTTCCTAATTCACCCCTCCACTTT. It encodes CASSWAGTLPNSPLHF.